These T cell receptor beta chains were read from a single sample in a study of chemoradiotherapy in HPV16-positive cancers. Generated by immunoSEQ multiplex PCR, the TCRdb table keeps only in-frame clones and is missing some. The sample records fewer than 25,000 clones, just under 75% being singletons. This material was obtained from a patient who underwent chemoradiotherapy. The receptors stem from a human donor with HPV-associated anogenital cancer. Each CDR3 is given with its conserved first and last residue. Each record gives: CDR3 DNA, CDR3 protein, clone size, D gene, J gene, V gene. The D gene is left open where the match is weak. The size of a clone is reported for some rows only, either as once, few or many, or as a class for expanded clones.

TGTGCCAGCAGCTTAGTTAGCCCCCCCTACGAGCAGTACTTC,CASSLVSPPYEQYF,-,-,TRBJ2-7,TRBV7-9
TGTGCCAGCAGTTTGATACAGGGGTATGAAAAACTGTTTTTT,CASSLIQGYEKLFF,few,TRBD1,TRBJ1-4,TRBV6-5
TGCAGCGGATTACAGGGGGCTATCTACAATGAGCAGTTCTTC,CSGLQGAIYNEQFF,-,TRBD1,TRBJ2-1,TRBV29-1
TGTGCCAGTAGTATATTTGGGGGGCTGAACCAGCCCCAGCATTTT,CASSIFGGLNQPQHF,-,-,TRBJ1-5,TRBV19
TGTGCCAGCAGTGCTTTGGGACAAGAGACCCAGTACTTC,CASSALGQETQYF,-,-,TRBJ2-5,TRBV6-1
TGTGCCAGCAGCGTTACTAGCGGGGAGACCCAGTACTTC,CASSVTSGETQYF,-,TRBD2,TRBJ2-5,TRBV9
TGTGCCAGCCTACAGGGGGCCAACGTCCTGACTTTC,CASLQGANVLTF,-,-,TRBJ2-6,TRBV6-1
TGTGCCAGCAGCCCTCAGGGCTATGGCTACACCTTC,CASSPQGYGYTF,-,-,TRBJ1-2,TRBV7-2
TGTGCCAGCAGCCCACAGAACACCGGGGAGCTGTTTTTT,CASSPQNTGELFF,-,-,TRBJ2-2,TRBV7-6
TGTGCCAGCAGCTCCCTTGGTGGTTCACCCCTCCACTTT,CASSSLGGSPLHF,once,-,TRBJ1-6,TRBV7-9
TGCGCCAGCAGCCAAGAACTAGCTGGCTGGAATGAGCAGTTCTTC,CASSQELAGWNEQFF,-,-,TRBJ2-1,TRBV4-3
TGTGCCAGCAGCCCCAGCTCCCCTTCTCTGGCTTGCACCTTC,CASSPSSPSLACTF,-,-,TRBJ1-2,TRBV7-9
TGTGCCAGCAGTGAAGGAGGAGACAATGAGCAGTTCTTC,CASSEGGDNEQFF,-,-,TRBJ2-1,TRBV6-1
TGTGCCAGCAGTGTCACAGGGGGCACTGAAGCTTTCTTT,CASSVTGGTEAFF,-,TRBD1,TRBJ1-1,TRBV25-1
TGTGCCAGCAGTCGGACTAGCGGTACAGATACGCAGTATTTT,CASSRTSGTDTQYF,-,TRBD2,TRBJ2-3,TRBV6-4
TGTGCCAGTAGTTATGGGGGGACCTACAATGAGCAGTTCTTC,CASSYGGTYNEQFF,few,-,TRBJ2-1,TRBV19